The 28 T cell receptor beta chains presented below share a single source sample, sequenced in a study of blood T cell repertoires in COVID-19. Data came from immunoSEQ multiplex PCR; TCRdb stores just in-frame clones and leaves some out. This sample carries under 300,000 clones, 80% to 95% of them seen once, and the ten largest clones take roughly 0.79%. The sample consisted of peripheral blood. The source is a young man with COVID-19, enrolled during active disease.

V usage is TRBV10-2 and J usage is TRBJ1-6; 8 nucleotides match TRBD1. The CDR3 length is 13 residues. J gave up 5 bases and V 6 bases, and 0 bases lay outside the gene matches. CDR1 WSHSY and CDR2 SAAADI come from the germline V gene. The CDR3 sequence: CASRDRDNSPLHF. The CDR3 DNA sequence: TGCGCCAGCAGGGACAGGGATAATTCACCCCTCCACTTT.

This clone was counted between two and nine times. The J gene is TRBJ2-3, the V gene TRBV27; TRBD2 aligns across 10 bases. Germline values: CDR1 MNHEY, CDR2 SMNVEV (reference sequence). The CDR3 is 14 residues long. Trimming removed 6 bases from V and 2 bases from J; junction bases left unmatched: 2. The CDR3 DNA sequence: TGTGCCAGCAGGCTAGCGGGGGACACAGATACGCAGTATTTT. Translating gives CASRLAGDTDTQYF.

This rearrangement joins TRBV18 to TRBJ2-6; 7 nucleotides line up with TRBD2. The CDR3 sequence is 16 residues long. V gave up 3 bases and J gave up 2 bases; unmatched junction bases: 4. CDR1 and CDR2 (germline): KGHSH, LQKENI. The CDR3 coding sequence is TGTGCCAGCTCACCGAGTGGGGGGGCTGGGGCCAACGTCCTGACTTTC. It encodes CASSPSGGAGANVLTF.

Here the CDR3 DNA reads TGTGCCAGCAGTGGAGCGAGCCGCCTCTATGGCTACACCTTC. Protein product: CASSGASRLYGYTF. This chain uses TRBV6-1 with TRBJ1-2; D is undetermined. The CDR3 spans 14 residues. The germline V gene has CDR1 MNHNS and CDR2 SASEGT. V lost 4 bases and J lost 4, with 13 bases in between.

The V gene is TRBV5-5, the J gene TRBJ2-5; 8 bases map to TRBD1. The CDR3 is 13 residues long. The trim removed 3 bases at V and 5 bases at J, leaving 3 bases unmatched. Germline V gene data show CDR1 as SGHKS and CDR2 as YYEKEE (reference sequence). The CDR3 sequence is CASSWTGLETQYF. The DNA for the CDR3 is TGTGCCAGCAGCTGGACAGGGCTGGAGACCCAGTACTTC.

This chain connects TRBV9 to TRBJ2-1; D perhaps matches TRBD2 (6 bases). The CDR3 extends over 15 amino acids. Trimming shortened V by 0 bases and J by 9 bases, and 16 bases separated the two germline ends. Germline-derived CDR1 and CDR2 are SGDLS and YYNGEE. The CDR3 sequence is CASSVVGGGEGEQFF. The CDR3 DNA reads as TGTGCCAGCAGCGTAGTAGGAGGCGGGGAAGGTGAGCAGTTCTTC.

V gene TRBV10-1 combines with J gene TRBJ2-1, with D possibly matching TRBD1 (5 bases). V lost 4 bases, J lost 10 bases, and 14 bases lay in between. Germline-derived CDR1 and CDR2 are WNHNN and SYGVQD (reference sequence). The CDR3 runs 13 residues. The CDR3: CASSVDTQREQFF. The CDR3 bases are TGCGCCAGCAGTGTGGACACCCAGAGGGAGCAGTTCTTC.

The chain joins TRBV7-9 to TRBJ1-1; TRBD1 matches 10 bases. This CDR3 spans 16 amino acids. Germline loops: CDR1 SEHNR, CDR2 FQNEAQ (reference sequence). Unmatched junction bases numbered 11, after V lost 7 bases and J lost 3 bases. CDR3 DNA: TGTGCCAGCACCCTAGCCTCCGGGACAGGGGACACTGAAGCTTTCTTT. Its translation is CASTLASGTGDTEAFF.

This clone was seen a single time. V is TRBV27 and J is TRBJ1-6, with 8 bases that match TRBD1. CDR1 and CDR2 (germline): MNHEY, SMNVEV (reference sequence). The CDR3 runs to 15 residues. V trimming: 5 bases; J trimming: 7 bases; junction bases outside the gene matches: 7. The CDR3 sequence is CASSPRGPDNSPLHF. The CDR3 bases are TGTGCCAGCAGTCCCAGGGGGCCAGACAATTCACCCCTCCACTTT.

The CDR3 region has the DNA TGTGCCAGTAGTATAAAGGGGCAGCACACCGGGGAGCTGTTTTTT. The encoded protein is CASSIKGQHTGELFF. The gene calls are TRBV19 and TRBJ2-2; TRBD1 is a possible D gene (5 bases). CDR3 length: 15 residues. Germline V gene data show CDR1 as LNHDA and CDR2 as SQIVND (reference sequence). V was clipped by 2 bases and J by 3 bases, with 10 bases between them.

V gene TRBV3-1 (or the pseudogene TRBV3-2) combines with J gene TRBJ2-2; the D gene is possibly TRBD2 (7 bases). CDR3 length: 16 amino acids. V gave up 1 base and J gave up 5 bases, with 14 bases separating them. Germline-derived CDR1 and CDR2 are LGHDT and YNNKEL (reference sequence). CDR3: CASSQGSGGGTGELFF. In DNA, the CDR3 is TGTGCCAGCAGCCAAGGATCGGGGGGCGGGACCGGGGAGCTGTTTTTT.

This chain joins TRBV5-1 and TRBJ1-4; possibly TRBD1 for D (6 bases). Trimming left V 4 bases short and J 4 bases short, with 11 bases between. The germline CDR1 and CDR2 sequences are SGHRS and YFSETQ. The CDR3 is 14 amino acids. CDR3 DNA sequence: TGCGCCAGCAGCGTTGACAGGTTTAATGAAAAACTGTTTTTT. Protein: CASSVDRFNEKLFF. Using reference TRBV5-1 and TRBJ1-4 for the parts outside the CDR3, the full variable domain is KAGVTQTPRYLIKTRGQQVTLSCSPISGHRSVSWYQQTPGQGLQFLFEYFSETQRNKGNFPGRFSGRQFSNSRSEMNVSTLELGDSALYLCASSVDRFNEKLFFGSGTQLSVL.

The V and J genes are TRBV9 and TRBJ1-1; no clear D gene. The V end was cut by 4 bases, the J end by 3 bases, with 13 bases between. Germline values: CDR1 SGDLS, CDR2 YYNGEE. There are 14 residues in the CDR3. CDR3 protein: CASSPFGGDTEAFF. The DNA of the CDR3 is TGTGCCAGCAGCCCGTTCGGTGGAGACACTGAAGCTTTCTTT.

This clone was detected once. The chain has TRBV7-2 and TRBJ2-7; weak D call: TRBD1 (5 bases). V was cut by 5 bases and J by 2 bases, with 13 bases left in between. The CDR3 is 14 amino acids. The germline CDR1 and CDR2 sequences are SGHTA and FQGNSA. CDR3 bases: TGTGCCAGCAGCCAATCCAGGGTGACCTACGAGCAGTACTTC. Its protein is CASSQSRVTYEQYF.

The chain carries TRBV7-3 and TRBJ2-5, with a tentative D call TRBD2 (7 bases). Between the trimmed V and J ends, which lost 5 bases and 5 bases, there was a span of 21 bases. Germline values: CDR1 SGHTA, CDR2 FQGTGA. This CDR3 has 16 amino acids. The CDR3 reads CASSPWGGASFETQYF. The CDR3 nucleotides read TGTGCCAGCAGCCCTTGGGGGGGGGCTAGTTTCGAGACCCAGTACTTC. The full variable domain, completed using reference TRBV7-3 and TRBJ2-5, is GAGVSQTPSNKVTEKGKYVELRCDPISGHTALYWYRQSLGQGPEFLIYFQGTGAADDSGLPNDRFFAVRPEGSVSTLKIQRTERGDSAVYLCASSPWGGASFETQYFGPGTRLLVL.

The CDR3 loop reads CASSATTVSNTEAFF. DNA for the CDR3: TGTGCCAGCAGCGCAACCACAGTGTCGAACACTGAAGCTTTCTTT. V usage is TRBV9 and J usage is TRBJ1-1, with D unclear. CDR1 SGDLS and CDR2 YYNGEE come from the germline V gene. This CDR3 region has 15 residues. Trimming removed 3 bases at V and 1 base at J, with 13 bases between.

This chain uses TRBV9 with TRBJ2-2; TRBD1 matches 9 bases. Unmatched junction bases numbered 5, after V lost 0 bases and J lost 5 bases. Germline CDR1 SGDLS, CDR2 YYNGEE. The CDR3 is 16 residues long. DNA for the CDR3: TGTGCCAGCAGCGTAGTCGCGGACAGGGGAACCGGGGAGCTGTTTTTT. Amino acid sequence: CASSVVADRGTGELFF.

The V call is TRBV11-1, the J call TRBJ1-1; no firm D call. The CDR3 sequence is 13 residues long. The V end lost 7 bases, the J end lost 0 bases, and 9 bases lay between the germline ends. Germline values: CDR1 SGHAT, CDR2 FQDESV (reference sequence). CDR3: CASKGEVNTEAFF. In DNA form, the CDR3 reads TGTGCCAGCAAGGGAGAGGTGAACACTGAAGCTTTCTTT.

The V call is TRBV11-3, the J call TRBJ1-1; tentatively, D is TRBD1 (5 bases). Germline loops: CDR1 SGHNT, CDR2 YENEEA. V shed 5 bases and J shed 5 bases, with 12 bases lying between them. The CDR3 consists of 13 residues. CDR3 residues: CASSPPGGTEAFF. The CDR3 region has the DNA TGTGCCAGCAGCCCCCCGGGGGGGACTGAAGCTTTCTTT.

The chain combines TRBV3-1 (or the pseudogene TRBV3-2) with TRBJ1-2; 7 bases agree with TRBD1. The junction had 9 bases not matched to a gene; V was cut back by 3 bases and J by 5 bases. CDR3 length equals 15 residues. Germline V gives CDR1 LGHDT, CDR2 YNNKEL (reference sequence). The CDR3 loop reads CASSQGPGQTYGYTF. CDR3 nucleotides: TGTGCCAGCAGCCAGGGTCCGGGACAGACATATGGCTACACCTTC.

The chain couples TRBV3-1 (or the pseudogene TRBV3-2) to TRBJ1-2, with no clear D. CDR3 length: 16 amino acids. Germline CDR1 reads LGHDT; CDR2 reads YNNKEL (reference sequence). V lost 5 bases and J 0 bases, leaving 16 bases between the germline ends. The CDR3, as DNA: TGTGCCAGCAGCACCCTAGCGACAATCACTAACTATGGCTACACCTTC. It is translated as CASSTLATITNYGYTF.

The chain links TRBV27 to TRBJ1-5; D unclear. V lost 7 bases and J 1 base, leaving 14 bases between the germline ends. Per the germline V gene, CDR1 is MNHEY and CDR2 is SMNVEV (reference sequence). CDR3 size: 15 residues. The CDR3 loop reads CASKFTTGSNQPQHF. As DNA, the CDR3 is TGTGCCAGCAAGTTTACAACGGGAAGCAATCAGCCCCAGCATTTT.

This sequence joins TRBV29-1 and TRBJ1-1; no clear D. Germline values: CDR1 SQVTM, CDR2 ANQGSEA. The CDR3 loop spans 12 amino acids. The V end was cut by 7 bases, the J end by 1 base, with 10 bases between. The CDR3 sequence: CSAGLKNTEAFF. The CDR3 nucleotides are TGCAGCGCTGGACTCAAGAACACTGAAGCTTTCTTT.

The V gene is TRBV7-3, the J gene TRBJ2-5, with 10 bases fitting TRBD2. With 2 bases clipped from V and 1 base from J, the junction kept 1 base outside the gene matches. There are 15 residues in the CDR3. Per germline, CDR1 SGHTA and CDR2 FQGTGA. Here the CDR3 DNA reads TGTGCCAGCAGCTTACTAGCGGGGGCCCAAGAGACCCAGTACTTC. It specifies CASSLLAGAQETQYF.

The CDR3 DNA reads as TGTGCCAGCAGCTTAACGGGGGAGGTCGGGGAGACCCAGTACTTC. Protein: CASSLTGEVGETQYF. The rearrangement uses TRBV7-3 and TRBJ2-5, with D possibly TRBD2 on 6 matching bases. Germline V gives CDR1 SGHTA, CDR2 FQGTGA. CDR3 length: 15 amino acids. The V gene lost 0 bases and the J gene lost 5 bases, with 13 bases spanning the gap.

V gene TRBV7-3 combines with J gene TRBJ1-2; 10 bases align to TRBD1. The trim removed 5 bases at V and 8 bases at J, leaving 14 bases unmatched. The CDR3 contains 16 residues. The germline CDR1 and CDR2 sequences are SGHTA and FQGTGA. The CDR3 DNA reads as TGTGCCAGCAGCGAAATGGGACAGGGGATTGAACGAGGCTACACCTTC. Its protein product is CASSEMGQGIERGYTF.

The chain has TRBV29-1 and TRBJ1-4, with 10 bases matching TRBD1. The V gene's germline CDR1 is SQVTM and CDR2 ANQGSEA. The CDR3 has 13 residues. V trimming: 5 bases; J trimming: 6 bases; junction bases outside the gene matches: 3. This CDR3 is CSVSGTGDEKLFF. CDR3 coding DNA: TGCAGCGTTTCCGGGACAGGGGATGAAAAACTGTTTTTT.

The chain uses TRBV7-3 and TRBJ1-1, with D unclear. Per germline, CDR1 SGHTA and CDR2 FQGTGA. With 2 bases removed from V and 1 base from J, the gap between germline ends came to 5 bases. The CDR3 length is 13 residues. The CDR3 DNA reads TGTGCCAGCAGCTTACTCCCGAACACTGAAGCTTTCTTT. As protein: CASSLLPNTEAFF.